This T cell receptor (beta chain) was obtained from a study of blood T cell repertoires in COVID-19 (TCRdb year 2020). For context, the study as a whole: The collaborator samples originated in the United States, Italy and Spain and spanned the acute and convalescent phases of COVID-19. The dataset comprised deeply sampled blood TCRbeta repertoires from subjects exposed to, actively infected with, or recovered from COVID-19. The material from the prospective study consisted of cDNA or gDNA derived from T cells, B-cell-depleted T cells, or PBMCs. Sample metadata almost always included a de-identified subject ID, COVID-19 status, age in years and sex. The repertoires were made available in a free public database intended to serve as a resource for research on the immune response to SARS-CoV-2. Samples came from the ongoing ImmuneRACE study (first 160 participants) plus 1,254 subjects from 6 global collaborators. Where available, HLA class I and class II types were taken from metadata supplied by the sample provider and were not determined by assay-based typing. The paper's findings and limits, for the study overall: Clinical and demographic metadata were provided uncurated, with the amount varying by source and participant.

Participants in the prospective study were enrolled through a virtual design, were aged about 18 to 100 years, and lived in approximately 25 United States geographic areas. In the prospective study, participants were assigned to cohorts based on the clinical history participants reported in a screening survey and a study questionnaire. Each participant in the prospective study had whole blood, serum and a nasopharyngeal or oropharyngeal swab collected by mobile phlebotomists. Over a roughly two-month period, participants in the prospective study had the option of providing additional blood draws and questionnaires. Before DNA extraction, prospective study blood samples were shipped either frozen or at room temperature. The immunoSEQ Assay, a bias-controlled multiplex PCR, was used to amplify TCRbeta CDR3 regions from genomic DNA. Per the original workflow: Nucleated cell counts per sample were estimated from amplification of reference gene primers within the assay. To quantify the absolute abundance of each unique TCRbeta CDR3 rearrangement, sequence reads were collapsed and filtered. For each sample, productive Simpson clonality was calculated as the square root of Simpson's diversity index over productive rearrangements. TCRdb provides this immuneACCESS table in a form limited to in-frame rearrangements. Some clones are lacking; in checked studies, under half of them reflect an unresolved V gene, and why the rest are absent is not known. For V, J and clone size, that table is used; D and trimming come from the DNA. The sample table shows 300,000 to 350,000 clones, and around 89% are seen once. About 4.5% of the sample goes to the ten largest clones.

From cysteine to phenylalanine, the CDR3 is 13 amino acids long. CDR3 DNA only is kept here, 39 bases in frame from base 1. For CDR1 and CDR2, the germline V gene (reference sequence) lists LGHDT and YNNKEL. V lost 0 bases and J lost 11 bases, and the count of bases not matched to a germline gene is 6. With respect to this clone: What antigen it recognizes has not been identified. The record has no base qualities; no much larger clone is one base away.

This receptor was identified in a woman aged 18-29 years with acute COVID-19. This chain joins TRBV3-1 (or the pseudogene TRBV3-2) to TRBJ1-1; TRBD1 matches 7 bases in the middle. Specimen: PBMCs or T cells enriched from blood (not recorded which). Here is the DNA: TGTGCCAGCAGCCAAGATAAGGGGGCCGGGGCTTTCTTT. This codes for CASSQDKGAGAFF.